This T cell receptor (beta chain) came from a study of blood T cell repertoires in COVID-19. Clones were read by immunoSEQ multiplex PCR, and TCRdb kept only the in-frame ones, dropping some. The data show around 300,000 clones, about 86% seen once. Trimming removed 0 bases from V and 6 bases from J; junction bases left unmatched: 7. Germline lookup yields CDR1 LGHNA and CDR2 YNFKEQ. This CDR3 region has 17 residues. What was sequenced was peripheral blood. This chain joins TRBV4-2 and TRBJ2-1, with TRBD2 matching 11 bases. This clonotype was sampled from a young man with active or convalescent COVID-19. The CDR3 coding sequence is TGTGCCAGCAGCCAAGACGGACTAGCGGGCTTTTTCAATGAGCAGTTCTTC. As protein: CASSQDGLAGFFNEQFF.